These T cell receptor beta chains were read from a single sample in a study of T-cell reconstitution after alpha-beta-depleted transplantation in children. TCRdb redid the calling of the PCR reads with MiXCR, one entry per CDR3 protein. The data contain over 300,000 distinct CDR3 sequences, over 9% of them seen just once; the ten biggest clones take up 2% to 3%. The sequencing here drew on PBMCs from the stem cell graft donor, taken from the stem cell graft. The receptors stem from a human donor who donated a stem cell graft to a child with acute lymphoblastic leukemia. CDR3s include the opening cysteine and the closing phenylalanine or tryptophan. The order of the fields is V gene, clone size, D gene, J gene, CDR3 protein, CDR3 DNA. The D gene is left open where the match is weak. Clone size is stated in some rows and not others, as once, few, many or a class when expanded.

>TRBV2|NA|TRBD1|TRBJ1-4
CASEDRGLANEKLFF
TGTGCCAGCGAGGACAGGGGTTTAGCTAATGAAAAACTGTTTTTT
>TRBV15|NA|TRBD1|TRBJ1-2
CATRPGQGALGYGYTF
TGTGCCACCAGACCGGGACAGGGGGCGCTCGGCTATGGCTACACCTTC
>TRBV5-1|few|TRBD2|TRBJ2-7
CASSSFVGGSYEQYF
TGCGCCAGCAGCTCGTTCGTCGGGGGGTCCTACGAGCAGTACTTC
>TRBV20-1|NA|NA|TRBJ2-7
CSARDVGQAVQYF
TGCAGTGCTAGAGATGTTGGCCAAGCAGTGCAGTACTTC
>TRBV12-3/TRBV12-4|many|NA|TRBJ1-2
CASSFRAGYTF
TGTGCCAGCAGTTTTAGGGCTGGCTACACCTTC
>TRBV12-3/TRBV12-4|many|NA|TRBJ1-5
CASSSDRPNQPQHF
TGTGCCAGCAGTTCCGACAGACCCAATCAGCCCCAGCATTTT
>TRBV10-3|few|NA|TRBJ2-2
CGAGTPGTGELFF
TGTGGGGCCGGGACCCCTGGCACCGGGGAGCTGTTTTTT
>TRBV15|many|NA|TRBJ1-2
CATSRVRGGNYGYTF
TGTGCCACCAGCAGAGTTCGGGGTGGAAACTATGGCTACACCTTC
>TRBV7-8|NA|NA|TRBJ2-2
CASSLHGDTGELFF
TGTGCCAGCAGCTTACACGGGGACACCGGGGAGCTGTTTTTT
>TRBV7-2|few|NA|TRBJ2-4
CASSPRSRVHIQYF
TGTGCCAGCAGCCCCCGAAGTCGCGTCCACATTCAGTACTTC
>TRBV5-1|few|NA|TRBJ2-3
CASSLWGRTSTDTQYF
TGCGCCAGCAGCTTGTGGGGGAGAACTAGCACAGATACGCAGTATTTT
>TRBV9|many|NA|TRBJ2-3
CASSVGPGADTQYF
TGTGCCAGCAGCGTAGGCCCCGGAGCAGATACGCAGTATTTT
>TRBV4-3|few|NA|TRBJ1-2
CASSPRRTEQYGYTF
TGCGCCAGCAGCCCTCGCAGGACTGAACAGTATGGCTACACCTTC
>TRBV7-3|many|TRBD2|TRBJ2-1
CASSYTSGSDNEQFF
TGTGCCAGCAGCTATACTAGCGGGAGCGACAATGAGCAGTTCTTC
>TRBV20-1|few|TRBD2|TRBJ2-1
CSAPGLAYNEQFF
TGCAGTGCCCCGGGACTAGCATACAATGAGCAGTTCTTC
>TRBV4-1|many|NA|TRBJ1-1
CASSHPHKVTEAFF
TGCGCCAGCAGCCATCCCCACAAGGTGACTGAAGCTTTCTTT
>TRBV2|few|TRBD2|TRBJ2-5
CASSEAGLAGSGQETQYF
TGTGCCAGCAGTGAAGCGGGACTAGCGGGATCGGGCCAAGAGACCCAGTACTTC
>TRBV5-1|NA|TRBD2|TRBJ2-1
CASSSLLSGEPPNEQFF
TGCGCCAGCAGCTCGCTTTTGAGCGGGGAGCCTCCCAATGAGCAGTTCTTC
>TRBV12-3/TRBV12-4|once|NA|TRBJ2-1
CANSPDGYSYNEQFF
TGTGCCAACAGTCCCGACGGATACTCCTACAATGAGCAGTTCTTC
>TRBV4-1|many|TRBD2|TRBJ2-5
CASSQGTSGQETQYF
TGCGCCAGCAGCCAAGGGACTAGCGGCCAAGAGACCCAGTACTTC
>TRBV20-1|few|TRBD2|TRBJ2-1
CSAELAGEVNEQFF
TGCAGTGCTGAACTAGCGGGAGAGGTGAATGAGCAGTTCTTC
>TRBV7-8|many|TRBD1|TRBJ1-2
CASSAGQVDERGYGYTF
TGTGCCAGCAGCGCCGGACAGGTCGACGAGAGGGGCTATGGCTACACCTTC
>TRBV20-1|NA|NA|TRBJ1-3
CSARDPGNTIYF
TGCAGTGCTCGGGACCCAGGAAACACCATATATTTT
>TRBV4-3|few|NA|TRBJ2-5
CASSQELGSLETQYF
TGCGCCAGCAGCCAAGAGTTGGGCAGCTTGGAGACCCAGTACTTC
>TRBV10-3|NA|TRBD1|TRBJ2-3
CAITRGQGGADTQYF
TGTGCCATCACCCGGGGACAGGGTGGCGCAGATACGCAGTATTTT
>TRBV28|NA|TRBD1|TRBJ2-6
CASRNVGGRTGRDGANVLTF
TGTGCCAGCAGAAACGTTGGGGGACGGACAGGGCGCGACGGGGCCAACGTCCTGACTTTC
>TRBV20-1|NA|NA|TRBJ1-4
CSALRGRGIEKLFF
TGCAGTGCACTGAGGGGGAGGGGAATAGAGAAACTGTTTTTT
>TRBV20-1|few|NA|TRBJ2-2
CSARASPNTGELFF
TGCAGTGCTAGAGCGAGCCCGAACACCGGGGAGCTGTTTTTT
>TRBV29-1|NA|NA|TRBJ2-2
CSVDGGTPTGELFF
TGCAGCGTTGATGGGGGAACCCCTACCGGGGAGCTGTTTTTT
>TRBV6-5|few|NA|TRBJ1-2
CASSRGARGYTF
TGTGCCAGCAGTCGGGGGGCGCGGGGCTACACCTTC